These 2 T cell receptor beta chains were all obtained from the same sample, sequenced in a study of somatic mutations in T cells in chronic GVHD (TCRdb year 2020). The method was the immunoSEQ multiplex PCR assay. TCRdb carries this immuneACCESS record with in-frame sequences only. Its versions omit some clonotypes, under half of them owing to an unresolved V gene in the studies checked, with the rest unexplained. The sample includes 13,000 or so clones, with roughly three quarters observed a single time. The ten biggest clones cover 32% of the sample. The sequenced sample was Vbeta20-negative CD4+ T cells from blood. Taken with the paper, the label for cell subset or site translates to: CD4+ T cells sorted as TCR Vbeta20 negative by flow cytometry. Receptor source: a male patient in his fifties with chronic graft-versus-host disease. Following a transplant, a fraction of the T cells may be traceable to the graft donor.

This chain links TRBV6-1 with TRBJ1-3; D possibly corresponds to TRBD1 (5 bases). Germline V gene sequence: CDR1 MNHNS, CDR2 SASEGT. The CDR3 sequence is 15 residues long. V was cut by 2 bases and J by 0 bases, with 8 bases left in between. The CDR3 nucleotides read TGTGCCAGCAGTGAACTCAGGGACTCTGGAAACACCATATATTTT. It specifies CASSELRDSGNTIYF.

The V gene is TRBV10-3, the J gene TRBJ2-1; TRBD2 aligns across 7 bases. Trimming took 8 bases from V and 5 from J; bases not matched to a gene: 6. The CDR3 is 13 residues long. Germline CDR1 and CDR2: ENHRY and SYGVKD. CDR3 sequence: CAILEAGNNEQFF. The CDR3 nucleotides read TGTGCCATCCTTGAAGCGGGGAACAATGAGCAGTTCTTC.